This entry concerns a single T cell receptor (beta chain). Its antigen target is currently unknown. Within one base of it there is no much larger clone, and no base qualities were kept. The data were taken from a study of T cell responses to AZD1222 COVID-19 vaccine (dated by TCRdb to the early 2020s). In terms of the full investigation: A total of approximately 250 trial participants underwent TCR sequencing, of whom more than 200 had received two doses of AZD1222 and around 25 had received two doses of the MenACWY control vaccine. Trial participants were enrolled by age into subgroups of 18-55, 56-69 and 70-plus years, and approximately 150, 30 and 60 TCR-sequenced participants, respectively, were included in these subgroups.

This sample's time point label indicates: about 28 days (+/-7) after the second vaccine dose. AZD1222 recipients with second doses at about 4 weeks or about 12 weeks were pooled, because spike-specific TCR depth and breadth did not differ between schedules. Vaccinee samples were obtained from the UK trials COV001 and COV002, which included a single-blind randomized controlled phase 2/3 trial of AZD1222 (ChAdOx1 nCoV-19) in healthy adults. For TCRbeta chain sequencing, PBMC samples were collected from trial participants at day 0 and at day 28 after the second dose. The CDR3 covers 14 residues, taking in both the cysteine and the phenylalanine. Only CDR3 DNA remains: 42 bases, in frame from the first base. Via the germline V gene, CDR1 is MRHNA and CDR2 SNTAGT. V and J are trimmed by 4 bases and 6 bases, and the gene matches miss 2 bases of the junction. The CDR3 regions of human TCRbeta chains were subjected to immunosequencing. Per the authors' processing: TCRs in the repertoires were matched against a reference library of SARS-CoV-2-specific TCRs that had been generated with the MIRA antigen-specificity platform. Breadth was defined as the fraction of unique TCRs that were SARS-CoV-2-associated. Depth was defined as the fraction of total T cells that were SARS-CoV-2-associated. Using the MIRA data, each spike-specific TCR was mapped to the spike region that the TCR reacts to and placed in a CD4 or CD8 class. Log10-transformed breadth and depth values were compared by one-way ANOVA with Sidak's multiple comparisons tests. Here the immuneACCESS table is served through TCRdb, limited to in-frame sequences with V and J called. Missing clones are a known gap in these copies; in checked studies unresolved V genes cover under half, and the rest lacks a known reason. V, J and clone size are those of that table, while D and trimming were read from the DNA. The sample table holds under 50,000 clones, of which about 88% were seen once. Together, the top ten hold less than 6% of the sample.

The study at large found these results: Conclusions about previously exposed vaccinees are limited because only six or seven AZD1222 recipients were SARS-CoV-2 seropositive at baseline. Participants were mostly white British, with more females than males. The authors suggested clonal diversity may have been underestimated. No day 14 peak-response samples were available, so repertoires were characterized only after the peak T cell response. Reportedly, almost half of the unique spike-specific TCRs recognized epitopes lying outside the regions that are mutated in the B.1.351 and B.1.1.7 variants. In the small 56-69-year group, the increase in depth fell short of significance, most likely because of low power. A significant rise in spike-specific TCR breadth and depth was observed after two AZD1222 doses relative to day 0 and relative to MenACWY recipients. The whole spike protein was spanned by vaccine-associated CD4 TCRs, and dominant responses were seen in regions 160-218 and 743-854.

The rearrangement combines TRBV6-4 with TRBJ1-6, with 8 middle bases fitting TRBD1. This specimen consisted of peripheral blood, obtained 28 days after the second AZD1222 dose. The origin of this receptor is an adult who received the AZD1222 COVID-19 vaccine. The nucleotide sequence is TGTGCCAGCAGTGGGGGACAGGCTAATTCACCCCTCCACTTT. Translated, it reads CASSGGQANSPLHF.